Listed here are 3 T cell receptor beta chains from one sample, sequenced in a study of T cell responses to AZD1222 COVID-19 vaccine (dated by TCRdb to 2020 to 2022). The library was generated by the immunoSEQ multiplex PCR assay. TCRdb stores this immuneACCESS table with in-frame sequences only. Part of the clones is absent; in the studies checked, under half of the shortfall reflects unresolved V genes, and no reason is known for the rest. For this sample there are 200,000 to 300,000 clones; just over 90% appear just once. The ten largest clones represent 0.5% to 0.65% of the sample. Sample time point, as interpreted from the label and publication: baseline before first vaccination. The sample in question was peripheral blood, obtained on day 0 of AZD1222 vaccination. These receptors were taken from an adult in good health.

This chain uses TRBV28 with TRBJ2-5; 11 bases match TRBD1. In germline, CDR1 is MDHEN, CDR2 SYDVKM. The junction had 7 bases not matched to a gene; V was cut back by 2 bases and J by 5 bases. The CDR3 length is 16 residues. CDR3 sequence reads: CASSLLGQGAGETQYF. CDR3 sequence (DNA): TGTGCCAGCAGTTTACTCGGACAGGGGGCGGGGGAGACCCAGTACTTC.

This clone has a single count. This chain connects TRBV7-9 to TRBJ2-1, with 13 bases that match TRBD2. This CDR3 has 15 amino acids. V was pared by 6 bases and J by 7 bases, with 6 bases of the junction left unmatched. Germline loops: CDR1 SEHNR, CDR2 FQNEAQ (reference sequence). As DNA, the CDR3 is TGTGCCAGCAGTCAGAGGACTAGCGGGGGTAATGAGCAGTTCTTC. This sequence encodes CASSQRTSGGNEQFF.

The gene calls are TRBV3-1 (or the pseudogene TRBV3-2) and TRBJ2-5; D tentatively reads TRBD1 or TRBD2 (6 bases each). Germline-derived CDR1 and CDR2 are LGHDT and YNNKEL (reference sequence). The CDR3 totals 15 residues. Trimming pared 4 bases from V and 5 bases from J, leaving 17 bases between. CDR3 in DNA: TGTGCCAGCAGCCCCTGGGGGGCTATAGAGGAGACCCAGTACTTC. This encodes CASSPWGAIEETQYF.